This T cell receptor (beta chain) was identified during a study of tumor-infiltrating lymphocytes in primary liver carcinoma. The study co-extracted DNA and RNA from 20-30 mg of unsorted bulk tissue. The germline V gene encodes CDR1 WSHSY and CDR2 SAAADI. CDR3 size: 16 residues. Comment on this clonotype: The antigen is not known. At one boundary the junction diverges from the germline segment, which might be a read error.

Starting from 500 ng of total RNA, TCR beta cDNA was produced with a primer in the constant region. Sequencing libraries for TCR beta derived from three nested multiplex PCR rounds that used slightly modified ARM-PCR. The first two PCR rounds used TRBV1-TRBV30 primers with a Cbeta primer, 9 to 10 cycles each. TCRdb reanalysed the multiplex PCR reads using MiXCR and keeps one entry per CDR3 protein. The sample contains tens of thousands of distinct CDR3 sequences, around 73% of which appear only once. Findings and caveats of the study: The top-250-clone fraction was significantly higher in tumors than in blood (p = 0.039).

The sequence derives from a man aged 35 to 55 with primary liver carcinoma and hepatitis B virus infection. The V and J genes are TRBV10-2 and TRBJ2-2; 7 bases align to TRBD2. Sequencing was performed on liver tumor tissue from sampling region 5. The subset here: tumor region T5, tumor centre. The CDR3 DNA sequence: TGCGCCAGCAGTGACCTGGGGGGGAGAGGCACCGGGGAACTGTCTTTT. Encoded protein: CASSDLGGRGTGELSF.